This T cell receptor beta chain comes out of a study of CXCR3-negative and CXCR3-positive naive CD8 T cells. CDR3 length equals 12 residues. Germline V gives CDR1 SQVTM, CDR2 ANQGSEA. The authors prepared UMI-labeled TRB cDNA libraries by 5' RACE. Reanalyzing the 5' RACE reads, TCRdb keeps one entry per CDR3 protein, without DNA. The sample has tens of thousands of distinct CDR3 sequences. Study-wide results and caveats: Memory cells differed in TRBV-TRBJ usage, but naive CXCR3-negative and CXCR3-positive cells had similar usage.

Worth noting for this clonotype: Its antigen is currently unknown.

Sample: memory CD8+ T cells from blood. This TCR was sampled from a human donor in good health. Some clones in this sample may be carry-over from other donors' samples. The J gene is TRBJ2-5, the V gene TRBV29-1. The CDR3: CSVESYQETQYF.